This T cell receptor beta chain was recorded in a study of blood T cell repertoires in COVID-19. The wider study: Whether acute or convalescent, the COVID-19 samples came from the United States, Italy and Spain. T cells, B-cell-depleted T cells, or PBMCs supplied cDNA or gDNA.

This clone was observed once. Authors' data handling: Amplifying reference gene primers gave estimates of nucleated cell counts. Sequencing was performed with immunoSEQ multiplex PCR; in TCRdb, only in-frame clones are kept and a portion is missing. V and J calls and clone size follow that table, whereas D and trimming were derived from the DNA. The table records 9,000 to 13,000 clones, about 85% of them present only once. Trimming shortened V by 3 bases and J by 10 bases, and 14 bases separated the two germline ends. Germline values: CDR1 SGHNT, CDR2 YYREEE (reference sequence). The CDR3 extends over 14 amino acids.

Sequences were obtained from peripheral blood. J is TRBJ1-6 and V is TRBV5-4; the D is unclear. The origin of this receptor is a man aged 25 to 45 with active or convalescent COVID-19. CDR3 amino acids: CASSSGNDASPLHF. Written as DNA, the CDR3 is TGTGCCAGCAGCTCGGGAAACGACGCCTCACCCCTCCACTTT.